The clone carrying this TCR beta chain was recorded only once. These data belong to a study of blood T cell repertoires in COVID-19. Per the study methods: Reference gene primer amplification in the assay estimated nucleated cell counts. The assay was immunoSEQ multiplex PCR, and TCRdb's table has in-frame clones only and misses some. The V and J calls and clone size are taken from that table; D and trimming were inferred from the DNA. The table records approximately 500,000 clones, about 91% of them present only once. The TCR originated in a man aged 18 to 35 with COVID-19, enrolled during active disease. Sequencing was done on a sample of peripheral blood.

This chain's CDR3 is CATGAGGSYNEQFF. The CDR3 DNA reads TGTGCCACCGGGGCGGGAGGCTCCTACAATGAGCAGTTCTTC. The chain recombines TRBV24-1 with TRBJ2-1, with 8 nucleotides matching TRBD2. The V gene's germline CDR1 is KGHDR and CDR2 SFDVKD. The CDR3 length is 14 residues. V was clipped by 9 bases and J by 0 bases; unmatched bases: 3.